Sequencing of this T cell receptor (beta chain) was carried out in a study of blood T cell repertoires in COVID-19. TCRdb's table, derived via immunoSEQ multiplex PCR, lists solely in-frame clones and lacks some. The profile shows more than 250,000 clones, roughly nine tenths of them singletons. The CDR3 is made up of 14 amino acids. CDR1 and CDR2 (germline): MNHEY, SVGAGI. With 6 bases removed from V and 5 bases from J, the gap between germline ends came to 13 bases. The age range of participants was about 18 to 100 years, with residence in about 25 US areas. The chain couples TRBV6-5 to TRBJ2-2, with D perhaps matching TRBD1 (6 bases). The receptor was isolated from a woman aged 30 to 39 who had recovered from COVID-19. Sequences were obtained from PBMCs or T cells enriched from blood (not recorded which). The CDR3: CASRAGQTTGELFF. Here the CDR3 DNA reads TGTGCCAGCAGGGCCGGACAGACGACCGGGGAGCTGTTTTTT.